The entry that follows covers one TCR beta chain sequence. Its antigen is not identified. Germline lookup yields CDR1 SEHNR and CDR2 FQNEAQ (reference sequence). The ends were cut back, 2 bases at V and 7 bases at J, with 12 bases in the middle. The CDR3 runs 13 residues. This sample was taken from a study of response to subunit inactivated influenza vaccine. General study findings and limits: The study's authors posited that every seasonal influenza vaccination enlists few new T cells.

A single record per CDR3 protein comes from TCRdb applying MiXCR to the RT-PCR reads. The sample carries hundreds of thousands of distinct CDR3 sequences, approximately 15% recorded once. This chain joins TRBV7-9 and TRBJ2-7, with D uncertain. Sequencing used PBMCs from blood, obtained about 14 days before vaccination. This clonotype originated in a man aged 45-60 years who received an inactivated influenza vaccine. The CDR3 is CASSLLLVGEQYF. CDR3 bases: TGTGCCAGCAGCTTATTATTAGTTGGGGAGCAGTACTTC.